The T cell receptor (beta chain) under discussion was sequenced for a study of T cell responses to AZD1222 COVID-19 vaccine. TCRdb's copy holds only in-frame clones and misses some; the assay was immunoSEQ multiplex PCR. This repertoire shows about 86,000 clones, 88% found once; its top ten account for 6.9%. The CDR3 is 16 amino acids. V was pared by 2 bases and J by 0 bases, with 13 bases between. Germline CDR1 and CDR2: LGHNA and YNFKEQ. Specimen: peripheral blood, collected 28 days after the second AZD1222 dose. V gene TRBV4-2 combines with J gene TRBJ1-2, with no clear D. The receptor's source is an adult who received the AZD1222 COVID-19 vaccine. CDR3 nucleotide sequence: TGTGCCAGCAGCCAATTAGCTGGGGTAGCTAACTATGGCTACACCTTC. Residues: CASSQLAGVANYGYTF.